The sequence of this T cell receptor (beta chain) was determined in a study of identifying expanded T cells in peripheral blood. Study-wide points: Variance in clone template counts between approximately 2-week samples significantly increased with total template count across all healthy donors.

Some clones are missing from TCRdb's copy, which holds only in-frame ones; the method was immunoSEQ multiplex PCR. The repertoire holds around 81,000 clones, with roughly 81% as singletons. Regarding this clone: What it binds is not known.

The V end lost 6 bases, the J end lost 1 base, and 8 bases lay between the germline ends. Germline V gives CDR1 MNHEY, CDR2 SVGAGI. The CDR3 loop spans 13 amino acids. The source material was blood. The V and J genes are TRBV6-5 and TRBJ2-3; D not resolved. This clonotype originated in a person aged 18 to 70 in good health. CDR3 nucleotide sequence: TGTGCCAGCAGGCCCCGGGGCACAGATACGCAGTATTTT. Its translation is CASRPRGTDTQYF.